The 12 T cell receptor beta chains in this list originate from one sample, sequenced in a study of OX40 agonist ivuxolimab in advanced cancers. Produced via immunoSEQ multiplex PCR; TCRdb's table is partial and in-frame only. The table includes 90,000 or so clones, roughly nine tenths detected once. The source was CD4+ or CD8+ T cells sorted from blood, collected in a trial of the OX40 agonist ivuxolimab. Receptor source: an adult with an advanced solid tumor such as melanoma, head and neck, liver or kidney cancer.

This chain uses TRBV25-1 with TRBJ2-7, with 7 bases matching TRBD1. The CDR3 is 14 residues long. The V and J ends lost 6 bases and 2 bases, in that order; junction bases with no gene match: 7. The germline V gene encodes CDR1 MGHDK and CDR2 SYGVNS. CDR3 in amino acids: CASRGQPKTYEQYF. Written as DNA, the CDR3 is TGTGCCAGCAGGGGACAGCCCAAGACCTACGAGCAGTACTTC.

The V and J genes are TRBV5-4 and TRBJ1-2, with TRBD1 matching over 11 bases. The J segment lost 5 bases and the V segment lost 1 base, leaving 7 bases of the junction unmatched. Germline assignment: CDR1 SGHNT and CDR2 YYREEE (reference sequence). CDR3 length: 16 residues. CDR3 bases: TGTGCCAGCAGCTTGTTGACGGGACAGGGGGTTTATGGCTACACCTTC. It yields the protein CASSLLTGQGVYGYTF.

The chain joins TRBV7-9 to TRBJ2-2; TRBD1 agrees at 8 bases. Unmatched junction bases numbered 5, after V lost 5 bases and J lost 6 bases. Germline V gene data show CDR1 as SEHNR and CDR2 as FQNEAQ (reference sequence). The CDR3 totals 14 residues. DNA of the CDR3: TGTGCCAGCAGCCCCGACAGGGGCTCCGGGGAGCTGTTTTTT. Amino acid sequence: CASSPDRGSGELFF.

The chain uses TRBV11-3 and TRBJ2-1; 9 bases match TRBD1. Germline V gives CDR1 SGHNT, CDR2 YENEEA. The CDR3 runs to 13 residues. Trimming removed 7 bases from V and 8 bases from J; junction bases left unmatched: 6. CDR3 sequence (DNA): TGTGCCAGCACCTCCGGGACAGGGTATGAGCAGTTCTTC. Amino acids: CASTSGTGYEQFF. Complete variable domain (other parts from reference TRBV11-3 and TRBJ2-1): EAGVVQSPRYKIIEKKQPVAFWCNPISGHNTLYWYLQNLGQGPELLIRYENEEAVDDSQLPKDRFSAERLKGVDSTLKIQPAELGDSAVYLCASTSGTGYEQFFGPGTRLTVL.

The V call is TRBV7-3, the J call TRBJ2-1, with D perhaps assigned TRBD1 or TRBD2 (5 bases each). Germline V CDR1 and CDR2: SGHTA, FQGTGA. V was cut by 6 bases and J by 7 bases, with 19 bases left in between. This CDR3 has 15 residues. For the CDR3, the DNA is TGTGCCAGCAGTCCAGGCCCAGGGCCGGGGAATGAGCAGTTCTTC. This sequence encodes CASSPGPGPGNEQFF.

The CDR3 bases are TGTGCCAGCAGTTACGGAGACAGGGGGCATGGCTACACCTTC. It encodes CASSYGDRGHGYTF. The chain recombines TRBV6-6 with TRBJ1-2; 10 bases match TRBD1. The CDR3 is made up of 14 amino acids. From germline, CDR1 is MNHNY and CDR2 SVGAGI (reference sequence). V trimming: 2 bases; J trimming: 6 bases; junction bases outside the gene matches: 3.

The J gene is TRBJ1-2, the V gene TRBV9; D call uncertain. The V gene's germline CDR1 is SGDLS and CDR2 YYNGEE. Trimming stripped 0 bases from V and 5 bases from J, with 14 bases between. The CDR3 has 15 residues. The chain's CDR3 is CASSVAPGGQYGYTF. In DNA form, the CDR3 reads TGTGCCAGCAGCGTAGCCCCAGGTGGTCAATATGGCTACACCTTC.

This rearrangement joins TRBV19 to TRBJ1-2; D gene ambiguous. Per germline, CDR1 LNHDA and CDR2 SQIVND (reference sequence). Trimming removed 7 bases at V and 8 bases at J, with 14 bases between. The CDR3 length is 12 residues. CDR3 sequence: CASTPRSGGYTF. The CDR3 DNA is TGTGCCAGTACCCCCCGGAGCGGCGGCTACACCTTC.

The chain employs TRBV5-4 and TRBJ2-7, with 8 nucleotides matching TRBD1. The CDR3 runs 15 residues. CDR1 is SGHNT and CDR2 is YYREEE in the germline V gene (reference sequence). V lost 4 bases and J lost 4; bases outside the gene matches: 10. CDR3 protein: CASSTSGGHGYEQYF. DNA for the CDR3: TGTGCCAGCAGCACTTCAGGGGGCCATGGGTACGAGCAGTACTTC.

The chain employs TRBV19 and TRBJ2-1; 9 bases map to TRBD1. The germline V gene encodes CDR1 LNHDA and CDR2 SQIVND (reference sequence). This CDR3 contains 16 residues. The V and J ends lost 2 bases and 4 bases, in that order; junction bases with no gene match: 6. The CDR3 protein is CASSIWGQGRYNEQFF. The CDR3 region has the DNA TGTGCCAGTAGTATATGGGGACAGGGAAGGTACAATGAGCAGTTCTTC.

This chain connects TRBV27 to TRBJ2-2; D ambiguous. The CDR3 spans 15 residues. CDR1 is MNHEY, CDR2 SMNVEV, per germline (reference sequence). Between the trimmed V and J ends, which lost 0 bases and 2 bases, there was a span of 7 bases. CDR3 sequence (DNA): TGTGCCAGCAGTTTATCAGGGTTCAACACCGGGGAGCTGTTTTTT. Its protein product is CASSLSGFNTGELFF.

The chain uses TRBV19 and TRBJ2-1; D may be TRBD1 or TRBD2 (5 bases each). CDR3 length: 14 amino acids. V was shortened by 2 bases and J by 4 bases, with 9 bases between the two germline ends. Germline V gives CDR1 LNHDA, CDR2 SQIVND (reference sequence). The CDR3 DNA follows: TGTGCCAGTAGTATATGGGGGTTTTACAATGAGCAGTTCTTC. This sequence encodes CASSIWGFYNEQFF.